The clone carrying this T cell receptor beta chain appeared a few times. Profiled with immunoSEQ multiplex PCR; TCRdb holds only in-frame clones, not every one. The sample includes around 52,000 clones, around four fifths of them seen just once. These data originate in a study of Tregs in tolerant kidney transplant recipients. This clonotype was sampled from a human donor in good health. Sample: CD4+ T cells from blood.

The CDR3 spells CASTSRGGPDTQYF. CDR3 nucleotides: TGTGCCAGCACCTCCCGTGGGGGGCCAGATACGCAGTATTTT. This rearrangement joins TRBV13 to TRBJ2-3; D might be TRBD1 or TRBD2, each matching 6 bases. The CDR3 loop spans 14 amino acids. In germline, CDR1 is PRHDT, CDR2 FYEKMQ (reference sequence). Deletions cut 7 bases from V and 4 bases from J, with 15 bases between.